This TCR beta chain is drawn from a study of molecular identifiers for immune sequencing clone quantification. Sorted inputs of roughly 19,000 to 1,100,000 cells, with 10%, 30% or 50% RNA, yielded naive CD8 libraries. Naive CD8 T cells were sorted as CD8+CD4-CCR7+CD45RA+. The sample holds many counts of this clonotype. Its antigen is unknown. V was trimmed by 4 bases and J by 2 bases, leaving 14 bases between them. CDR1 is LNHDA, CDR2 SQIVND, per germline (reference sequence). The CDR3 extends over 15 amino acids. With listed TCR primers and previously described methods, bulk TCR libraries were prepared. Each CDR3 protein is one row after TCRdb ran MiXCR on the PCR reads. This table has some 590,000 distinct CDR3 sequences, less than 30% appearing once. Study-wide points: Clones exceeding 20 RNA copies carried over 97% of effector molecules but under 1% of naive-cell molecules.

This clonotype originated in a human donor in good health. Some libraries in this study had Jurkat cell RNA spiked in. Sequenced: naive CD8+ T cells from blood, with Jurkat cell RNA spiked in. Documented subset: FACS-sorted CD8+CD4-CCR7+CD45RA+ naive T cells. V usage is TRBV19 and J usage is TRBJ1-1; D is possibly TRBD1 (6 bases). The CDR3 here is CASSTFTGTNTEAFF. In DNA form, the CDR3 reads TGTGCCAGTAGTACTTTTACAGGGACAAACACTGAAGCTTTCTTT.